These 24 T cell receptor beta chains originate from one sample sequenced in a study of control samples from healthy donors and cancer patients. Generated by immunoSEQ multiplex PCR, the TCRdb table keeps only in-frame clones and is missing some. This table has around 130,000 clones, 91% appearing once. Material for sequencing was blood. All receptors come from a young man in good health.

This chain connects TRBV19 to TRBJ2-3; no definite D call. Looked up from germline, CDR1 is LNHDA and CDR2 is SQIVND (reference sequence). The germline V and J ends were trimmed by 2 bases and 2 bases, with 5 bases remaining between them. The CDR3 runs 13 residues. Here the CDR3 reads CASSIWNTDTQYF. The CDR3 bases are TGTGCCAGTAGTATATGGAACACAGATACGCAGTATTTT.

The V gene is TRBV7-8, the J gene TRBJ1-5; tentatively, D is TRBD1 (5 bases). The CDR3 is 14 residues long. CDR1 is SGHVS and CDR2 is FQNEAQ in the germline V gene. The V gene lost 4 bases and the J gene lost 4 bases, with 11 bases spanning the gap. CDR3: CASSSGLLNQPQHF. CDR3 sequence (DNA): TGTGCCAGCAGCTCGGGACTCCTAAATCAGCCCCAGCATTTT.

V gene TRBV19 combines with J gene TRBJ2-5, with 8 positions matching TRBD1. Germline-derived CDR1 and CDR2 are LNHDA and SQIVND (reference sequence). V dropped 4 bases and J dropped 3; count of bases not matched to a gene: 7. The length of the CDR3 is 15 residues. The CDR3 sequence is CASSNQGAAKETQYF. In DNA, the CDR3 is TGTGCCAGTAGTAACCAGGGGGCCGCGAAAGAGACCCAGTACTTC.

On this clone itself: The sample has other DNA sequences that encode this CDR3 too. V is TRBV6-1 and J is TRBJ1-2, with a tentative D call TRBD1 (6 bases). CDR1 and CDR2 (germline): MNHNS, SASEGT. The CDR3 totals 14 residues. V lost 1 base and J lost 0, with 6 bases in between. As DNA, the CDR3 is TGTGCCAGCAGTGAAGGGGGGCCTAACTATGGCTACACCTTC. Its protein product is CASSEGGPNYGYTF.

This clone appeared once. The V gene is TRBV7-9, the J gene TRBJ2-3; no reliable D call. V was pared by 2 bases and J by 0 bases, with 6 bases between. This CDR3 has 14 residues. CDR1 and CDR2 (germline): SEHNR, FQNEAQ (reference sequence). The CDR3 loop reads CASSLIYSTDTQYF. In nucleotides, the CDR3 is TGTGCCAGCAGCTTAATCTACAGCACAGATACGCAGTATTTT.

Regarding this clone: This specimen includes other DNA sequences encoding the same CDR3. The rearrangement links TRBV2 to TRBJ1-1, with D possibly matching TRBD1 (5 bases). Trimming pared 1 base from V and 3 bases from J, leaving 9 bases between. Germline V CDR1 and CDR2: SNHLY, FYNNEI. The CDR3 runs to 14 residues. The DNA for the CDR3 is TGTGCCAGCAGTGAAGACAGGAGGGACACTGAAGCTTTCTTT. Translation gives CASSEDRRDTEAFF.

V is TRBV5-1 and J is TRBJ1-4; 10 bases are a match to TRBD1. Losses at the gene ends were 3 bases for V and 7 bases for J; bases not matched to a gene: 6. The CDR3 runs to 15 residues. The germline V gene has CDR1 SGHRS and CDR2 YFSETQ. The CDR3 protein is CASSSQGQGIEKLFF. In nucleotides, the CDR3 is TGCGCCAGCAGCTCACAGGGACAGGGGATTGAAAAACTGTTTTTT.

The chain has TRBV10-3 and TRBJ1-6; TRBD1 aligns across 10 bases. The CDR3 contains 14 residues. Germline CDR1 reads ENHRY; CDR2 reads SYGVKD. V shed 4 bases, J shed 8 bases, and the junction held 2 bases outside the gene matches. The CDR3 DNA follows: TGTGCCATCAGTGCCGGACAGGGGGATTCACCCCTCCACTTT. This codes for CAISAGQGDSPLHF.

V is TRBV5-1 and J is TRBJ1-1; a weak D match, TRBD1 (6 bases). Trimming removed 4 bases from V and 2 bases from J, with 15 bases in between. CDR3 length equals 15 residues. The germline V gene has CDR1 SGHRS and CDR2 YFSETQ. This chain's CDR3 is CASSPTGGLNTEAFF. In DNA, the CDR3 is TGCGCCAGCAGCCCTACGGGGGGGCTAAACACTGAAGCTTTCTTT.

The rearrangement uses TRBV5-4 and TRBJ1-6; the D is unclear. The CDR3 is made up of 13 amino acids. Germline values: CDR1 SGHNT, CDR2 YYREEE (reference sequence). The ends were cut back, 4 bases at V and 9 bases at J, with 11 bases in the middle. The CDR3 DNA follows: TGTGCCAGCAGCACCTACGGGGTTTCACCCCTCCACTTT. Its protein product is CASSTYGVSPLHF.

V usage is TRBV6-5 and J usage is TRBJ2-7; D might be TRBD1 (6 bases). V was trimmed by 4 bases and J by 5 bases, leaving 12 bases between them. Germline-derived CDR1 and CDR2 are MNHEY and SVGAGI. The CDR3 loop spans 13 amino acids. Written as DNA, the CDR3 is TGTGCCAGCAGTTCCTGGGACACAGACGAGCAGTACTTC. Amino acids: CASSSWDTDEQYF.

The chain employs TRBV6-6 and TRBJ1-5; D is possibly TRBD1 (6 bases). The V end was cut by 7 bases, the J end by 3 bases, with 10 bases between. Germline CDR1 reads MNHNY; CDR2 reads SVGAGI (reference sequence). This CDR3 region has 13 residues. CDR3 bases: TGTGCCAGCAAGGACAGCTACAATCAGCCCCAGCATTTT. Protein sequence: CASKDSYNQPQHF.

The chain has TRBV7-2 and TRBJ2-3; 12 nucleotides align to TRBD2. CDR3 length equals 15 residues. Germline V lookup: CDR1 SGHTA, CDR2 FQGNSA. With V trimmed by 0 bases and J by 5 bases, 0 bases remained unmatched. The CDR3: CASSLATSGGDTQYF. The CDR3 DNA reads TGTGCCAGCAGCTTAGCGACTAGCGGGGGAGATACGCAGTATTTT.

The CDR3 here is CASSFSVTGELFF. The CDR3 DNA sequence: TGCGCCAGCAGCTTCTCCGTCACCGGGGAGCTGTTTTTT. The rearrangement links TRBV5-1 to TRBJ2-2; no reliable D call. Looked up from germline, CDR1 is SGHRS and CDR2 is YFSETQ. V shed 2 bases and J shed 4 bases, with 6 bases lying between them. CDR3 length: 13 amino acids.

This clone appeared once. The V and J genes are TRBV3-1 (or the pseudogene TRBV3-2) and TRBJ2-5; 7 bases are shared with TRBD1. After removal of 4 bases from V and 0 bases from J, the junction contained 8 bases not matched to a gene. The germline CDR1 and CDR2 sequences are LGHDT and YNNKEL (reference sequence). The CDR3 sequence is 16 residues long. CDR3 protein: CASSRTGHTDQETQYF. CDR3 DNA sequence: TGTGCCAGCAGCCGGACAGGCCATACAGACCAAGAGACCCAGTACTTC.

This sequence joins TRBV6-5 and TRBJ1-2; D gene unclear. Germline-derived CDR1 and CDR2 are MNHEY and SVGAGI. Between the trimmed V and J ends, which lost 8 bases and 4 bases, there was a span of 11 bases. CDR3 length: 12 residues. The CDR3 spells CASLDPPYGYTF. The CDR3 DNA is TGTGCCAGCCTAGACCCCCCCTATGGCTACACCTTC.

This rearrangement joins TRBV5-8 to TRBJ2-2; possible D gene TRBD2, 6 bases. The germline V and J ends were trimmed by 6 bases and 6 bases, with 15 bases remaining between them. CDR1 and CDR2 (germline): SGHTS, YDEGEE. The CDR3 covers 14 residues. The CDR3 is CASNSHGGPGELFF. The CDR3 coding sequence is TGTGCCAGCAACTCCCATGGAGGGCCCGGGGAGCTGTTTTTT.

This chain uses TRBV30 with TRBJ1-2, with TRBD1 as a possible D gene (5 bases). The CDR3 is made up of 15 amino acids. The V end lost 2 bases, the J end lost 0 bases, and 13 bases lay between the germline ends. From germline, CDR1 is GTSNPN and CDR2 SVGIG (reference sequence). CDR3 protein: CAWSPGDFSNYGYTF. Written as DNA, the CDR3 is TGTGCCTGGAGTCCCGGGGACTTTTCTAACTATGGCTACACCTTC. Using reference TRBV30 and TRBJ1-2 for the parts outside the CDR3, the full variable domain is SQTIHQWPATLVQPVGSPLSLECTVEGTSNPNLYWYRQAAGRGLQLLFYSVGIGQISSEVPQNLSASRPQDRQFILSSKKLLLSDSGFYLCAWSPGDFSNYGYTFGSGTRLTVV.

The chain is built from TRBV9 and TRBJ1-4, with D possibly matching TRBD1 (5 bases). The CDR3 has 16 amino acids. The V and J ends lost 3 bases and 0 bases respectively, with 12 bases between them. Per germline, CDR1 SGDLS and CDR2 YYNGEE. The CDR3 protein is CASSGGRVATNEKLFF. The CDR3 nucleotides are TGTGCCAGCAGCGGTGGCAGGGTAGCAACTAATGAAAAACTGTTTTTT.

The chain couples TRBV7-7 to TRBJ2-1; maybe TRBD1 (5 bases). The V end was cut by 5 bases, the J end by 3 bases, with 8 bases between. The CDR3 has 13 amino acids. Per germline, CDR1 SSHAT and CDR2 FNYEAQ (reference sequence). CDR3 region: CASSRGRYNEQFF. CDR3 bases: TGTGCCAGCAGCAGGGGTCGCTACAATGAGCAGTTCTTC.

CDR3: CAWSVLAGVMQYF. The CDR3 region has the DNA TGTGCCTGGAGTGTGCTAGCGGGGGTGATGCAGTATTTT. V gene TRBV30 combines with J gene TRBJ2-3; 10 nucleotides agree with TRBD2. The length of the CDR3 is 13 residues. V lost 0 bases, J lost 11 bases, and 5 bases stayed unmatched. Germline V gene data show CDR1 as GTSNPN and CDR2 as SVGIG (reference sequence).

The chain combines TRBV6-2 or TRBV6-3 with TRBJ2-7, with D perhaps TRBD1 (5 bases). V was clipped by 2 bases and J by 0 bases, with 17 bases between them. CDR1 is MNHEY, CDR2 SVGEGT, per germline. CDR3 length: 17 residues. The CDR3 reads CASSYVLRTPISYEQYF. CDR3 DNA sequence: TGTGCCAGCAGTTACGTTTTGAGGACACCGATCTCCTACGAGCAGTACTTC.

This chain joins TRBV12-5 and TRBJ1-5, with no clear D. Trimming pared 2 bases from V and 2 bases from J, leaving 10 bases between. Germline V gene data show CDR1 as LGHNT and CDR2 as FRNRAP. The CDR3 consists of 15 residues. For the CDR3, the DNA is TGTGCTAGTGGTTTGTCGGGATTCGGCAATCAGCCCCAGCATTTT. Its protein is CASGLSGFGNQPQHF.

The chain recombines TRBV9 with TRBJ1-2; D remains ambiguous. CDR1 and CDR2 from the germline V gene are SGDLS and YYNGEE. V was pared by 0 bases and J by 4 bases, with 10 bases between. This CDR3 is 14 amino acids long. In DNA, the CDR3 is TGTGCCAGCAGCGTAGGGTCAGGCCCCTATGGCTACACCTTC. This translates into CASSVGSGPYGYTF.